These 9 T cell receptor beta chains share one sample of origin, sequenced in a study of cytomegalovirus exposure and HLA in healthy donors. With 60 Vbeta and 13 Jbeta primers, the PCR was carried out. Clones were sequenced by immunoSEQ multiplex PCR, and TCRdb holds only the in-frame ones, with some missing. This table has approximately 170,000 clones, approximately 81% appearing once. The specimen sequenced was PBMCs. The receptors stem from a male donor in good health and CMV-seronegative.

CDR3 sequence reads: CAISAGVQGANEQFF. The CDR3 bases are TGTGCCATCAGTGCGGGAGTACAGGGGGCAAATGAGCAGTTCTTC. This rearrangement joins TRBV10-3 to TRBJ2-1; TRBD1 matches at 9 bases. J was trimmed by 7 bases and V by 4 bases; bases with no gene match: 8. The germline gives CDR1 ENHRY, CDR2 SYGVKD. The CDR3 has 15 residues.

This chain links TRBV6-5 with TRBJ1-2, with D possibly matching TRBD1 (5 bases). Looked up from germline, CDR1 is MNHEY and CDR2 is SVGAGI. The ends were cut back, 6 bases at V and 8 bases at J, with 13 bases in the middle. There are 12 residues in the CDR3. In nucleotides, the CDR3 is TGTGCCAGCAGGGAAGGACATACGGGCTACACCTTC. Amino acids: CASREGHTGYTF.

CDR3: CASSLTGLAGELFF. DNA for the CDR3: TGTGCCAGCAGTCTAACCGGACTAGCCGGGGAGCTGTTTTTT. The chain combines TRBV28 with TRBJ2-2; 7 bases are a match to TRBD2. After removal of 5 bases from V and 6 bases from J, the junction contained 6 bases not matched to a gene. The CDR3 totals 14 residues. CDR1 MDHEN and CDR2 SYDVKM come from the germline V gene. Using reference TRBV28 and TRBJ2-2 for the parts outside the CDR3, the full variable domain is DVKVTQSSRYLVKRTGEKVFLECVQDMDHENMFWYRQDPGLGLRLIYFSYDVKMKEKGDIPEGYSVSREKKERFSLILESASTNQTSMYLCASSLTGLAGELFFGEGSRLTVL.

The CDR3 reads CASSQEQQNTGELFF. The CDR3, as DNA: TGTGCCAGCAGCCAAGAACAGCAGAACACCGGGGAGCTGTTTTTT. This chain joins TRBV4-2 and TRBJ2-2; unclear D gene. This CDR3 is built from 15 residues. Germline CDR1 reads LGHNA; CDR2 reads YNFKEQ. V lost 0 bases to trimming and J lost 1 base, with 6 bases between them.

This rearrangement joins TRBV6-1 to TRBJ1-5; a weak D match, TRBD1 (6 bases). The CDR3 is 15 amino acids. Germline CDR1 is MNHNS and CDR2 is SASEGT. Trimming pared 2 bases from V and 2 bases from J, leaving 10 bases between. CDR3 residues: CASSEQGLGNQPQHF. CDR3 bases: TGTGCCAGCAGTGAACAGGGGCTCGGCAATCAGCCCCAGCATTTT.

This clone appeared a few times. This chain uses TRBV7-2 with TRBJ1-5, with 7 bases aligning to TRBD1. CDR1 and CDR2 (germline): SGHTA, FQGNSA. This CDR3 is 13 amino acids long. The V segment lost 5 bases and the J segment 6 bases; nucleotides outside the gene matches: 4. In DNA, the CDR3 is TGTGCCAGCAGCCAGGGACAGATTCAGCCCCAGCATTTT. It encodes CASSQGQIQPQHF.

The gene calls are TRBV7-9 and TRBJ1-5; 8 bases agree with TRBD1. Unmatched junction bases numbered 5, after V lost 1 base and J lost 3 bases. The germline V gene encodes CDR1 SEHNR and CDR2 FQNEAQ (reference sequence). The length of the CDR3 is 16 residues. This CDR3 reads CASSLGQGAPNQPQHF. The CDR3 nucleotides are TGTGCCAGCAGCTTAGGGCAGGGGGCCCCCAATCAGCCCCAGCATTTT.

This clone was observed a few times. This chain joins TRBV19 and TRBJ2-7, with 7 bases that match TRBD1. From germline, CDR1 is LNHDA and CDR2 SQIVND (reference sequence). Losses at the gene ends were 4 bases for V and 3 bases for J; bases not matched to a gene: 6. The length of the CDR3 is 14 residues. The CDR3 DNA sequence: TGTGCCAGTAGTACATCGGGACAGTTCTACGAGCAGTACTTC. Translation gives CASSTSGQFYEQYF.

The CDR3 DNA reads TGTGCCAGCCGAGGGACAGGAGCGAACACCGGGGAGCTGTTTTTT. This gives the protein CASRGTGANTGELFF. The chain couples TRBV6-4 to TRBJ2-2; 8 positions match TRBD1. The V gene's germline CDR1 is MRHNA and CDR2 SNTAGT. V dropped 8 bases and J dropped 0; count of bases not matched to a gene: 5. The CDR3 is 15 residues long.